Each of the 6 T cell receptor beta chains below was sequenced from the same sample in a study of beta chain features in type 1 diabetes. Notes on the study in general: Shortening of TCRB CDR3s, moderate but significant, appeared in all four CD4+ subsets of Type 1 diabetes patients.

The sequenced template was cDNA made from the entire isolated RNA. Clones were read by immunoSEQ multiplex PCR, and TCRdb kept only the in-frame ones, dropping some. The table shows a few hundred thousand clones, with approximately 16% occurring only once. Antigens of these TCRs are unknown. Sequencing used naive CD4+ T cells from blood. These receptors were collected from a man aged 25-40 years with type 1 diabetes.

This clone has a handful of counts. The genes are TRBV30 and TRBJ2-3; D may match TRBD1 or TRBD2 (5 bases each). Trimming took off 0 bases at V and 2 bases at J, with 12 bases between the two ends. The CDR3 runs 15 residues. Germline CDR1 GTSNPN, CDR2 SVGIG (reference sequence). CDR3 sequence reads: CAWSVLLGTTDTQYF. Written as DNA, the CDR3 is TGTGCCTGGAGTGTACTCCTCGGGACCACAGATACGCAGTATTTT. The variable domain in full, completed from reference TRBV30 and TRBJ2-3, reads SQTIHQWPATLVQPVGSPLSLECTVEGTSNPNLYWYRQAAGRGLQLLFYSVGIGQISSEVPQNLSASRPQDRQFILSSKKLLLSDSGFYLCAWSVLLGTTDTQYFGPGTRLTVL.

CDR3 DNA sequence: TGTGCCAGCAGCTTATTAGGCGGCAACCAAGAGACCCAGTACTTC. Amino acids: CASSLLGGNQETQYF. J is TRBJ2-5 and V is TRBV7-9, with D uncertain. Deletions cut 2 bases from V and 0 bases from J, with 10 bases between. The CDR3 loop spans 15 amino acids. CDR1 is SEHNR and CDR2 is FQNEAQ in the germline V gene (reference sequence).

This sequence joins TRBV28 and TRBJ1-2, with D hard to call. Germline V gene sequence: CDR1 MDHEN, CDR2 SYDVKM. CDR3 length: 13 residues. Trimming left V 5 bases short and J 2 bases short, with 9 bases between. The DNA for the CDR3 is TGTGCCAGCAGTGTCACAGCAAACTATGGCTACACCTTC. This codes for CASSVTANYGYTF.

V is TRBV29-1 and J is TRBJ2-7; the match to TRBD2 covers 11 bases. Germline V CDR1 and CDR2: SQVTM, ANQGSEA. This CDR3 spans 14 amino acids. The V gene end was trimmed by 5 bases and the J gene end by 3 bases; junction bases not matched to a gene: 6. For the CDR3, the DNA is TGCAGCGTTCAATCACTAGCGGGGGACTACGAGCAGTACTTC. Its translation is CSVQSLAGDYEQYF.

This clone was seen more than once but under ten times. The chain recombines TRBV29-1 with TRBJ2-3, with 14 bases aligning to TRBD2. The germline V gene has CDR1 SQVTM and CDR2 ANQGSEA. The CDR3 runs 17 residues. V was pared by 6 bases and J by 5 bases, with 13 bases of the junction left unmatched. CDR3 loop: CSVGLAGGGSLGDTQYF. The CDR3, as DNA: TGCAGCGTAGGACTAGCGGGAGGAGGGTCGCTTGGAGATACGCAGTATTTT.

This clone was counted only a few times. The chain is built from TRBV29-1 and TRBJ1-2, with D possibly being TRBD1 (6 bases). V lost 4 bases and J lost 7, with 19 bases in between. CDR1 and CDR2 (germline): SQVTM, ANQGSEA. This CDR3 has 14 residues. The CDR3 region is CSVAGNQGSGGYTF. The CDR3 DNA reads TGCAGCGTTGCGGGGAATCAGGGGTCGGGTGGCTACACCTTC.